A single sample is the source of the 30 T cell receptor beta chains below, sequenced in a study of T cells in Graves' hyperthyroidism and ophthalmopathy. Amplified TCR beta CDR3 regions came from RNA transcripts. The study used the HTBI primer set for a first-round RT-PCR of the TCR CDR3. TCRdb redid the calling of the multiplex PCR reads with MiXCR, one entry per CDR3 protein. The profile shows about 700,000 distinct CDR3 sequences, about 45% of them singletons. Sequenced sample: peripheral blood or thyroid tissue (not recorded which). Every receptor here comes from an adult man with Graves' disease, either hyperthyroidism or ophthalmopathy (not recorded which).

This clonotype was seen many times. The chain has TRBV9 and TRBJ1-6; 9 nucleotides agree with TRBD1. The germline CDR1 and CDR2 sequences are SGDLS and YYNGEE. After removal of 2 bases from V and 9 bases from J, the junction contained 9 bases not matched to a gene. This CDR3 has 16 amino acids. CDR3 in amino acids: CASSVGTGISGSPLHF. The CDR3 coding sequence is TGTGCCAGCAGCGTCGGGACAGGGATTAGTGGTTCACCCCTCCACTTT. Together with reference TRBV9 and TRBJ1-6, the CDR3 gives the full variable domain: DSGVTQTPKHLITATGQRVTLRCSPRSGDLSVYWYQQSLDQGLQFLIQYYNGEERAKGNILERFSAQQFPDLHSELNLSSLELGDSALYFCASSVGTGISGSPLHFGNGTRLTVT.

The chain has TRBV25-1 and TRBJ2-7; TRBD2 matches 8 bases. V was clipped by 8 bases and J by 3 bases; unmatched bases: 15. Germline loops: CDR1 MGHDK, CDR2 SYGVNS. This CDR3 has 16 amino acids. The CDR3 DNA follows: TGTGCCAGCTCACCAGCCCTAGCGGGTTCCCTCTACGAGCAGTACTTC. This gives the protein CASSPALAGSLYEQYF.

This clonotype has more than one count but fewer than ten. The CDR3 here is CSARRETYGYTF. DNA for the CDR3: TGCAGTGCTAGGCGGGAGACCTATGGCTACACCTTC. The rearrangement uses TRBV20-1 and TRBJ1-2; no reliable D call. The CDR3 has 12 amino acids. The V end was cut by 3 bases, the J end by 4 bases, with 9 bases between. Per the germline V gene, CDR1 is DFQATT and CDR2 is SNEGSKA (reference sequence).

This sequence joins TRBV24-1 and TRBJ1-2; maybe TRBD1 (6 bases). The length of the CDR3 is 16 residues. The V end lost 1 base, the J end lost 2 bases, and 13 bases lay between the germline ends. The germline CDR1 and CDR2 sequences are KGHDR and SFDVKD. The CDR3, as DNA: TGTGCCACCAGTGATTTAAGGAATGGGGGCAACTATGGCTACACCTTC. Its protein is CATSDLRNGGNYGYTF.

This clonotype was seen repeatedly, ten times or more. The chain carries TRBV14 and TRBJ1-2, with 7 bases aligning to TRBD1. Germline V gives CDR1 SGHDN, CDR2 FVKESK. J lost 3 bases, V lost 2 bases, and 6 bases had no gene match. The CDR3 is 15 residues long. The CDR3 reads CASSQRQGDHYGYTF. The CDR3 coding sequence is TGTGCCAGCAGCCAAAGACAGGGCGATCACTATGGCTACACCTTC.

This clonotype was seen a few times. For the CDR3, the DNA is TGCGCCAGCAGTGACCCGACAGGGCTTTTGAACACTGAAGCTTTCTTT. Translating gives CASSDPTGLLNTEAFF. The chain recombines TRBV10-2 with TRBJ1-1, with 7 bases aligning to TRBD1. V lost 3 bases, J lost 0 bases, and 7 bases stayed unmatched. CDR3 length: 16 amino acids. Germline V gene data show CDR1 as WSHSY and CDR2 as SAAADI.

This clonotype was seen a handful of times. Here the CDR3 DNA reads TGTGCCAGCAGCCTCCCTGGGACAGGGCTCTACGAGCAGTACTTC. Translating gives CASSLPGTGLYEQYF. The rearrangement uses TRBV14 and TRBJ2-7; 9 bases agree with TRBD1. The CDR3 consists of 15 residues. The J segment lost 3 bases and the V segment lost 4 bases, leaving 7 bases of the junction unmatched. Germline CDR1 SGHDN, CDR2 FVKESK.

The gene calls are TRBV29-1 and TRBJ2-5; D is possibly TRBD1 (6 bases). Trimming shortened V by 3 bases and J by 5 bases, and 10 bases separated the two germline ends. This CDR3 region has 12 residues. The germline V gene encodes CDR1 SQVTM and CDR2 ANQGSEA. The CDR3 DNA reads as TGCAGCGTTGACTGGGGGCCGGAGACCCAGTACTTC. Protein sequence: CSVDWGPETQYF. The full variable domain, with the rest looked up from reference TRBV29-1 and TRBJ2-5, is SAVISQKPSRDICQRGTSLTIQCQVDSQVTMMFWYRQQPGQSLTLIATANQGSEATYESGFVIDKFPISRPNLTFSTLTVSNMSPEDSSIYLCSVDWGPETQYFGPGTRLLVL.

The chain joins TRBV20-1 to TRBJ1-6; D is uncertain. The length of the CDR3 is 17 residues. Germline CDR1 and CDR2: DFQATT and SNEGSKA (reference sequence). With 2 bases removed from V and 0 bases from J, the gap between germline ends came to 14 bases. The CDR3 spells CSARQSQHDSYNSPLHF. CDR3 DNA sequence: TGCAGTGCTAGACAGTCTCAACACGACTCCTATAATTCACCCCTCCACTTT.

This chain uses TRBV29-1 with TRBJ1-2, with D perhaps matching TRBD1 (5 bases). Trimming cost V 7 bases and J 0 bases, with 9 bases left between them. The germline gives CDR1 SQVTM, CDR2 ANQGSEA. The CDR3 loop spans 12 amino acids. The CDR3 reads CSGLGPNYGYTF. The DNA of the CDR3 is TGCAGCGGACTGGGACCTAACTATGGCTACACCTTC.

The CDR3 DNA is TGTGCCAGCAGCGTAGGGGATAAGGCCGGCCTTGGCTACACCTTC. Translated: CASSVGDKAGLGYTF. The rearrangement links TRBV9 to TRBJ1-2; D not certain. Germline assignment: CDR1 SGDLS and CDR2 YYNGEE. The V gene lost 0 bases and the J gene lost 7 bases, with 16 bases spanning the gap. The CDR3 is 15 residues long.

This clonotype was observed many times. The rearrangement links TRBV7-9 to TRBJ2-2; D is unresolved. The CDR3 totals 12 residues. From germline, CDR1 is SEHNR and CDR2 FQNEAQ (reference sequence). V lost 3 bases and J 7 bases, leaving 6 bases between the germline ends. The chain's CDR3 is CASSFANGELFF. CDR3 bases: TGTGCCAGCAGCTTCGCGAACGGGGAGCTGTTTTTT.

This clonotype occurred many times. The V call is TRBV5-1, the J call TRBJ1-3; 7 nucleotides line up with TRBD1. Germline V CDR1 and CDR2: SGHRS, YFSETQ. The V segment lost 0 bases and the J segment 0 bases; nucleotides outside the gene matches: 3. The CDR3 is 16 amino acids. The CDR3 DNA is TGCGCCAGCAGCTTGGTGGGACAGAGCTCTGGAAACACCATATATTTT. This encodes CASSLVGQSSGNTIYF. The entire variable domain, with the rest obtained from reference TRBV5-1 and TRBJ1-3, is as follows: KAGVTQTPRYLIKTRGQQVTLSCSPISGHRSVSWYQQTPGQGLQFLFEYFSETQRNKGNFPGRFSGRQFSNSRSEMNVSTLELGDSALYLCASSLVGQSSGNTIYFGEGSWLTVV.

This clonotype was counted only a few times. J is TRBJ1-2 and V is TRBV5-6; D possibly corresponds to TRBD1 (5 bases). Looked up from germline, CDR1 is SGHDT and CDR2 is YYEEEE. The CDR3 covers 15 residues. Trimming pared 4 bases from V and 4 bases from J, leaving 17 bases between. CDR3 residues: CASSPRGGTLYGYTF. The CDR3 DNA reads TGTGCCAGCAGCCCTAGGGGCGGGACGCTCTATGGCTACACCTTC. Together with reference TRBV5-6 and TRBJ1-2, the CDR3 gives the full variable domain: DAGVTQSPTHLIKTRGQQVTLRCSPKSGHDTVSWYQQALGQGPQFIFQYYEEEERQRGNFPDRFSGHQFPNYSSELNVNALLLGDSALYLCASSPRGGTLYGYTFGSGTRLTVV.

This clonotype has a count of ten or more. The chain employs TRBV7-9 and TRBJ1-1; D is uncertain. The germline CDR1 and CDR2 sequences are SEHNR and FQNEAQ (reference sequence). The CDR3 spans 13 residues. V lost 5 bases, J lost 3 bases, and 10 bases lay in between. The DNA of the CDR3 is TGTGCCAGCAGCCCGGAGGGAGACACTGAAGCTTTCTTT. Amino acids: CASSPEGDTEAFF.

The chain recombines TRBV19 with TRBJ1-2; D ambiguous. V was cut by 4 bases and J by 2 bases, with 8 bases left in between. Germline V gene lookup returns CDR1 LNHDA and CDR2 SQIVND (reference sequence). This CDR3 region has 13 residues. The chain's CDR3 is CASSTRPNYGYTF. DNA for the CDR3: TGTGCCAGTAGTACCCGGCCAAACTATGGCTACACCTTC.

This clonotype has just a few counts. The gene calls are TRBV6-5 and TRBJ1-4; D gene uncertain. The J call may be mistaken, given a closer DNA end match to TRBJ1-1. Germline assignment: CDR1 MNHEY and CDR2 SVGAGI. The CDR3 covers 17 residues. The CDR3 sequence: CASSYSRVGIMNTEAFF. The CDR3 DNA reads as TGTGCCAGCAGTTACTCGAGGGTCGGGATAATGAACACTGAAGCTTTCTTT.

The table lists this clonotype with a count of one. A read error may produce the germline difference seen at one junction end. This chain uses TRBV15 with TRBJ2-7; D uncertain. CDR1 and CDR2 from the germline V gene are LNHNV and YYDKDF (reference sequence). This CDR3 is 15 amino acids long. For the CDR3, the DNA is TGTGCCGCCAGCAGCTTAGGTGTCAGCGCCAACGAGCAGTACTTC. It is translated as CAASSLGVSANEQYF.

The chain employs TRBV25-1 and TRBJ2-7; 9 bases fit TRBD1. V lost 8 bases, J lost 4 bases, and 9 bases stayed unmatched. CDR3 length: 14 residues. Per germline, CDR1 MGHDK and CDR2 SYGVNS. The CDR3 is CASSTTGGEYEQYF. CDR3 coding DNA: TGTGCCAGCTCAACCACAGGGGGCGAATACGAGCAGTACTTC.

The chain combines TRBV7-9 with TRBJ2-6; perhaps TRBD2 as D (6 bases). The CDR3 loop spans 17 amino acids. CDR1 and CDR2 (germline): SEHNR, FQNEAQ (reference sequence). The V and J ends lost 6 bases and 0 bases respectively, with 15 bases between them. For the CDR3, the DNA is TGTGCCAGCAGTTTGGGGACTCATATCTCTGGGGCCAACGTCCTGACTTTC. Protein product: CASSLGTHISGANVLTF.

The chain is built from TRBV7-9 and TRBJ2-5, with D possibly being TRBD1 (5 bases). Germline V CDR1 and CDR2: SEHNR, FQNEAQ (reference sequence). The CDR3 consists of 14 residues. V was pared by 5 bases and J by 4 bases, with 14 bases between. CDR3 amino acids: CASSLGVERETQYF. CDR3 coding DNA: TGTGCCAGCAGCCTAGGGGTAGAGAGAGAGACCCAGTACTTC. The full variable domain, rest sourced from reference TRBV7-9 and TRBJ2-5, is DTGVSQNPRHKITKRGQNVTFRCDPISEHNRLYWYRQTLGQGPEFLTYFQNEAQLEKSRLLSDRFSAERPKGSFSTLEIQRTEQGDSAMYLCASSLGVERETQYFGPGTRLLVL.

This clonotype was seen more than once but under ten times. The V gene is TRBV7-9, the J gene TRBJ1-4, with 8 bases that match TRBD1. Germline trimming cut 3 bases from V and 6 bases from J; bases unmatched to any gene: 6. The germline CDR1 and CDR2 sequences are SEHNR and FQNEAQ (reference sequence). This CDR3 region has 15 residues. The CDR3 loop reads CASSFDRGSHEKLFF. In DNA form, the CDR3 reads TGTGCCAGCAGCTTCGACAGGGGTTCTCATGAAAAACTGTTTTTT.

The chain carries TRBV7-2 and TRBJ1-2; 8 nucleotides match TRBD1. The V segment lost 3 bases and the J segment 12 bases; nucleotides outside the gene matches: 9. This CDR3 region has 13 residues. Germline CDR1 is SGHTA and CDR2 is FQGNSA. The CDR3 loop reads CASSLMDREIHTF. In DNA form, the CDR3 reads TGTGCCAGCAGCTTGATGGACAGGGAAATACACACCTTC.

The CDR3 region has the DNA TGCAGTGAGAACGGGGGGCAAGAGACCCAGTACTTC. Translated, it gives CSENGGQETQYF. The chain carries TRBV29-1 and TRBJ2-5; TRBD2 matches 7 bases. The CDR3 covers 12 residues. Looked up from germline, CDR1 is SQVTM and CDR2 is ANQGSEA.

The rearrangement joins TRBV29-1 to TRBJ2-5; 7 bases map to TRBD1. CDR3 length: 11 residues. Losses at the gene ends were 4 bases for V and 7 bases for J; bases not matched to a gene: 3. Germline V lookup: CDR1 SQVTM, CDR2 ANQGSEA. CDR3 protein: CSVGNRGTQYF. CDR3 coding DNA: TGCAGCGTTGGGAACAGGGGGACCCAGTACTTC. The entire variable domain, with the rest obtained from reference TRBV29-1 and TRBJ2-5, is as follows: SAVISQKPSRDICQRGTSLTIQCQVDSQVTMMFWYRQQPGQSLTLIATANQGSEATYESGFVIDKFPISRPNLTFSTLTVSNMSPEDSSIYLCSVGNRGTQYFGPGTRLLVL.

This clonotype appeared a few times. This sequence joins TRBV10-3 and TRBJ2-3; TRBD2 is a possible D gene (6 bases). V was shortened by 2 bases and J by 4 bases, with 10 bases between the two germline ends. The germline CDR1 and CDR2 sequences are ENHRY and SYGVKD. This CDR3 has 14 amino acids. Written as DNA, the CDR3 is TGTGCCATCAGTGAGCCCAGACTAGCAGATACGCAGTATTTT. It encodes CAISEPRLADTQYF.

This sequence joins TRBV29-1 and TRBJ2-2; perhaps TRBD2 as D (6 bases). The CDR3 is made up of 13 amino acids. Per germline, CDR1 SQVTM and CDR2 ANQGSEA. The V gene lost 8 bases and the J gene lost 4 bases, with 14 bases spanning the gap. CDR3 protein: CSPGLTSTGELFF. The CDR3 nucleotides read TGCAGCCCCGGACTAACCTCCACCGGGGAGCTGTTTTTT.

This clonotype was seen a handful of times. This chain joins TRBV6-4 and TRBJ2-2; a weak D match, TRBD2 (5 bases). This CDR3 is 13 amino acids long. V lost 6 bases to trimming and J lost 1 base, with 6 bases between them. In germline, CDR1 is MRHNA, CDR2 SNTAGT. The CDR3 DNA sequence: TGTGCCAGCAGCGGAGGGAACACCGGGGAGCTGTTTTTT. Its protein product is CASSGGNTGELFF.

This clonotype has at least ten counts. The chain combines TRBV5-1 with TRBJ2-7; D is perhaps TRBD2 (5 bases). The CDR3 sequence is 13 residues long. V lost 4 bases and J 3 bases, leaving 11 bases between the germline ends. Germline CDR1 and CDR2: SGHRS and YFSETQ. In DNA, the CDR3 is TGCGCCAGCAGCACACGAGGGAGCTACGAGCAGTACTTC. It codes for CASSTRGSYEQYF.

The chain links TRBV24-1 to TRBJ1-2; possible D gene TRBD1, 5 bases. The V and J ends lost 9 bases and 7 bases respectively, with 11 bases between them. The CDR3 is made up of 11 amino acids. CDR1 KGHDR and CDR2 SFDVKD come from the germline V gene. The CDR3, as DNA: TGTGCCACCGCGGCAGGGAGTGGCTACACCTTC. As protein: CATAAGSGYTF.